This entry lists 18 T cell receptor beta chains sequenced from one sample in a study of technical replicates of blood from a handful of donors. Some clones are missing from TCRdb's copy, which holds only in-frame ones; the method was immunoSEQ multiplex PCR. The profile shows about 88,000 clones, 85% to 95% of them singletons. The source material was T cells isolated from PBMCs. These receptors came from a human donor in good health.

This chain links TRBV27 with TRBJ1-5, with 9 bases that match TRBD1. This CDR3 comprises 16 residues. Trimming removed 4 bases from V and 5 bases from J; junction bases left unmatched: 9. Germline assignment: CDR1 MNHEY and CDR2 SMNVEV (reference sequence). The CDR3 here is CASSSGTGKKDQPQHF. CDR3 DNA sequence: TGTGCCAGCAGTTCCGGGACAGGGAAGAAGGATCAGCCCCAGCATTTT.

The chain has TRBV5-1 and TRBJ2-7; 8 bases are shared with TRBD1. This CDR3 comprises 13 residues. Germline CDR1 and CDR2: SGHRS and YFSETQ. With 2 bases clipped from V and 4 bases from J, the junction kept 2 bases outside the gene matches. The CDR3 is CASSFDRGYEQYF. In nucleotides, the CDR3 is TGCGCCAGCAGCTTTGACAGGGGATACGAGCAGTACTTC. Complete variable domain (other parts from reference TRBV5-1 and TRBJ2-7): KAGVTQTPRYLIKTRGQQVTLSCSPISGHRSVSWYQQTPGQGLQFLFEYFSETQRNKGNFPGRFSGRQFSNSRSEMNVSTLELGDSALYLCASSFDRGYEQYFGPGTRLTVT.

This sequence joins TRBV5-5 and TRBJ2-7; maybe TRBD1 (6 bases). V lost 1 base and J lost 0, with 14 bases in between. Per germline, CDR1 SGHKS and CDR2 YYEKEE (reference sequence). The CDR3 contains 16 residues. CDR3 DNA: TGTGCCAGCAGCTTGTACTCTCCAGGGGCCTCCTACGAGCAGTACTTC. Translation gives CASSLYSPGASYEQYF.

This clone appeared a single time. The chain recombines TRBV11-3 with TRBJ2-7; the match to TRBD2 covers 11 bases. Per germline, CDR1 SGHNT and CDR2 YENEEA. J was trimmed by 2 bases and V by 5 bases; bases with no gene match: 14. The CDR3 length is 18 residues. In DNA, the CDR3 is TGTGCCAGCAGCCCCGTCGCTGGTAGCGGGGGGGCGGCCTACGAGCAGTACTTC. It translates to CASSPVAGSGGAAYEQYF.

The rearrangement uses TRBV11-2 and TRBJ2-1; 7 positions match TRBD1. CDR3 size: 15 residues. Per the germline V gene, CDR1 is SGHAT and CDR2 is FQNNGV. Losses at the gene ends were 4 bases for V and 1 base for J; bases not matched to a gene: 4. The chain's CDR3 is CASSSIRGSYNEQFF. Written as DNA, the CDR3 is TGTGCCAGCAGCTCAATCAGGGGGTCCTACAATGAGCAGTTCTTC.

The chain is built from TRBV7-9 and TRBJ2-2, with D perhaps matching TRBD2 (7 bases). Germline V CDR1 and CDR2: SEHNR, FQNEAQ (reference sequence). The CDR3 consists of 15 residues. V dropped 3 bases and J dropped 6 bases, with 14 bases sitting between them. In DNA form, the CDR3 reads TGTGCCAGCAGCTTTTCTGCGGGGGCCGCCGGGGAGCTGTTTTTT. Protein: CASSFSAGAAGELFF.

The chain has TRBV5-1 and TRBJ1-1; 7 bases fit TRBD1. CDR3 length: 15 amino acids. Germline V gene sequence: CDR1 SGHRS, CDR2 YFSETQ. V trimming: 4 bases; J trimming: 1 base; junction bases outside the gene matches: 7. The CDR3 nucleotides read TGCGCCAGCAGCCCCGGACAGGTGGGGAACACTGAAGCTTTCTTT. This codes for CASSPGQVGNTEAFF.

The chain employs TRBV28 and TRBJ1-1; perhaps TRBD1 as D (5 bases). This CDR3 has 14 residues. Trimming cost V 5 bases and J 1 base, with 11 bases left between them. Germline assignment: CDR1 MDHEN and CDR2 SYDVKM. The CDR3 here is CASSLPQGNTEAFF. DNA for the CDR3: TGTGCCAGCAGTCTCCCGCAGGGGAACACTGAAGCTTTCTTT.

Regarding this clone: Additional DNA sequences in this sample encode the identical CDR3. This sequence joins TRBV28 and TRBJ2-7; a weak D match, TRBD1 (5 bases). Trimming removed 2 bases from V and 3 bases from J, with 5 bases in between. CDR3 length equals 12 residues. CDR1 is MDHEN and CDR2 is SYDVKM in the germline V gene. CDR3 residues: CASSLQGYEQYF. As DNA, the CDR3 is TGTGCCAGCAGTTTACAGGGCTACGAGCAGTACTTC.

This chain joins TRBV7-2 and TRBJ1-5; D uncertain. This CDR3 has 13 residues. In germline, CDR1 is SGHTA, CDR2 FQGNSA. Trimming left V 3 bases short and J 4 bases short, with 7 bases between. Here the CDR3 reads CASSFEENQPQHF. The CDR3 nucleotides are TGTGCCAGCAGCTTTGAAGAGAATCAGCCCCAGCATTTT.

The V and J genes are TRBV28 and TRBJ1-1; D not certain. With 6 bases removed from V and 5 bases from J, the gap between germline ends came to 19 bases. CDR1 and CDR2 (germline): MDHEN, SYDVKM. The CDR3 has 15 residues. For the CDR3, the DNA is TGTGCCAGCAGGGCTCCGGGGAGGGCTGGAACTGAAGCTTTCTTT. This encodes CASRAPGRAGTEAFF.

The chain joins TRBV6-5 to TRBJ1-1, with 7 bases matching TRBD1. V shed 6 bases, J shed 11 bases, and the junction held 9 bases outside the gene matches. CDR3 length equals 12 residues. Per the germline V gene, CDR1 is MNHEY and CDR2 is SVGAGI. This CDR3 is CASSSLRGEAFF. The CDR3 nucleotides are TGTGCCAGCAGCTCACTCAGGGGGGAGGCTTTCTTT.

The chain recombines TRBV5-8 with TRBJ2-7; D perhaps matches TRBD2 (5 bases). The CDR3 has 14 residues. Germline V CDR1 and CDR2: SGHTS, YDEGEE. The germline V and J ends were trimmed by 6 bases and 6 bases, with 19 bases remaining between them. Here the CDR3 DNA reads TGTGCCAGCACTCAGGACTTCCGGGAAACCGAGCAGTACTTC. Protein: CASTQDFRETEQYF.

The rearrangement joins TRBV30 to TRBJ1-6; TRBD1 is a possible D gene (6 bases). This CDR3 comprises 17 residues. V gave up 8 bases and J gave up 1 base, with 21 bases separating them. Germline-derived CDR1 and CDR2 are GTSNPN and SVGIG (reference sequence). CDR3 nucleotide sequence: TGTGCCCTTCGGGGGGGGCTTGGAGGGTCCTATAATTCACCCCTCCACTTT. Its protein product is CALRGGLGGSYNSPLHF.

This clone was counted between two and nine times. The V call is TRBV6-4, the J call TRBJ1-1, with D unresolved. From germline, CDR1 is MRHNA and CDR2 SNTAGT. The CDR3 runs to 12 residues. V was cut by 3 bases and J by 4 bases, with 6 bases left in between. The CDR3: CASSDGSTEAFF. The CDR3 nucleotides are TGTGCCAGCAGTGATGGTAGCACTGAAGCTTTCTTT.

This clone was seen only once. The chain recombines TRBV7-2 with TRBJ2-2; D may be TRBD1 (5 bases). Germline values: CDR1 SGHTA, CDR2 FQGNSA. This CDR3 comprises 17 residues. The V end was cut by 5 bases, the J end by 5 bases, with 21 bases between. CDR3 sequence (DNA): TGTGCCAGCAGCCGCATACCACAGGCCCAAAGGACCGGGGAGCTGTTTTTT. Amino acids: CASSRIPQAQRTGELFF.

The chain has TRBV25-1 and TRBJ1-3; D call uncertain. The ends were cut back, 3 bases at V and 3 bases at J, with 12 bases in the middle. Germline CDR1 and CDR2: MGHDK and SYGVNS. CDR3 length equals 15 residues. The CDR3, as DNA: TGTGCCAGCAGTGAGGGTTCGGGTTATGGAAACACCATATATTTT. This sequence encodes CASSEGSGYGNTIYF.

The gene calls are TRBV19 and TRBJ2-6; a possible D gene is TRBD1 (6 bases). Germline-derived CDR1 and CDR2 are LNHDA and SQIVND (reference sequence). V was trimmed by 6 bases and J by 2 bases, leaving 17 bases between them. The CDR3 has 17 residues. CDR3 sequence: CASSLLQQGAGANVLTF. CDR3 bases: TGTGCCAGTAGCCTATTACAACAGGGCGCTGGGGCCAACGTCCTGACTTTC.